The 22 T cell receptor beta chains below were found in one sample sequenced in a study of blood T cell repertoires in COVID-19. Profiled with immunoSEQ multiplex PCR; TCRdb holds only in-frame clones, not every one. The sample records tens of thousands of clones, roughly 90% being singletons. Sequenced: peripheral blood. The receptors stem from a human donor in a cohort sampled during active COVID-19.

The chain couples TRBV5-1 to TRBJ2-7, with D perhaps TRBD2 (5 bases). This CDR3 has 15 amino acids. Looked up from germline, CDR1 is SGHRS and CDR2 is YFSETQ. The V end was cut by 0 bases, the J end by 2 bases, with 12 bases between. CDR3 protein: CASSLDLAVPYEQYF. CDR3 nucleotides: TGCGCCAGCAGCTTGGATCTAGCAGTACCCTACGAGCAGTACTTC.

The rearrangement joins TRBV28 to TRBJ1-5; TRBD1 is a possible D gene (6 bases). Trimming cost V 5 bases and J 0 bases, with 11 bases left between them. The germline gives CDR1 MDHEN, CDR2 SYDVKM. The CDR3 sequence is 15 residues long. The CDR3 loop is CASSGGSYSNQPQHF. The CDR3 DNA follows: TGTGCCAGCAGTGGGGGCTCATATAGCAATCAGCCCCAGCATTTT.

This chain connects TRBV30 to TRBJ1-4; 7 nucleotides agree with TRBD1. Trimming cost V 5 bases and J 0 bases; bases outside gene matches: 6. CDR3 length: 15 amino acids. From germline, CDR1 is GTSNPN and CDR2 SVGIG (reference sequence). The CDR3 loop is CAWDAGGATNEKLFF. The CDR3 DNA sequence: TGTGCCTGGGATGCAGGGGGTGCAACTAATGAAAAACTGTTTTTT.

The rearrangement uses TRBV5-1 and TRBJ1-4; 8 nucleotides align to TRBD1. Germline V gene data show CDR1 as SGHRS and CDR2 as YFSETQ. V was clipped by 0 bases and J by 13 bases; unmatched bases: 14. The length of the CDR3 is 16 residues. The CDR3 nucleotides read TGCGCCAGCAGCTTGGCCCCGGGACAGGCCCTGGGGGGACTGTTTTTT. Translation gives CASSLAPGQALGGLFF. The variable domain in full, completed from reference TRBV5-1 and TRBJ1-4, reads KAGVTQTPRYLIKTRGQQVTLSCSPISGHRSVSWYQQTPGQGLQFLFEYFSETQRNKGNFPGRFSGRQFSNSRSEMNVSTLELGDSALYLCASSLAPGQALGGLFFGSGTQLSVL.

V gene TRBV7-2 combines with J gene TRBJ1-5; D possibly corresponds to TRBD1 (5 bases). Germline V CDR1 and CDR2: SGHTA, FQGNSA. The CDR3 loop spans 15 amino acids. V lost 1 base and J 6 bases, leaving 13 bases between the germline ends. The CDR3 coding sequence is TGTGCCAGCAGCTTAGTTCCGGGGGAGGTTCAGCCCCAGCATTTT. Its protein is CASSLVPGEVQPQHF.

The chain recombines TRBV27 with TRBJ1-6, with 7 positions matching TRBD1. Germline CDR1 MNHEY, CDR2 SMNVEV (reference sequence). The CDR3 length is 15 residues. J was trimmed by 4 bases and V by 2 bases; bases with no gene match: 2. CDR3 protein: CASSLMGQYNSPLHF. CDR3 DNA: TGTGCCAGCAGTTTAATGGGACAGTATAATTCACCCCTCCACTTT.

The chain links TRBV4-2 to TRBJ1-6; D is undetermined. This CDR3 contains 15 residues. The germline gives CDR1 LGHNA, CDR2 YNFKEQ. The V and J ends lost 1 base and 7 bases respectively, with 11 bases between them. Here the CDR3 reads CASSQGTGSNSPLHF. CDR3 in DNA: TGTGCCAGCAGCCAAGGGACGGGATCAAATTCACCCCTCCACTTT.

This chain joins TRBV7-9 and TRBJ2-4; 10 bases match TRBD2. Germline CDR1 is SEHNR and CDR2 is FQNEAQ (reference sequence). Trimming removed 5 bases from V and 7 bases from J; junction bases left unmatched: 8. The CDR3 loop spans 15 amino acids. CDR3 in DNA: TGTGCCAGCAGCCAAAATCCGGGACTAGCGAACATTCAGTACTTC. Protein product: CASSQNPGLANIQYF.

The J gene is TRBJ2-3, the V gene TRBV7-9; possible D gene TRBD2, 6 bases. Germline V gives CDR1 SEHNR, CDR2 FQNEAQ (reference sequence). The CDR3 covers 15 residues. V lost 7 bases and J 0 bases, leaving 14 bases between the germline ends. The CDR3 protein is CASTLTGGSTDTQYF. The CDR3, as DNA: TGTGCCAGCACCCTAACCGGGGGTAGCACAGATACGCAGTATTTT.

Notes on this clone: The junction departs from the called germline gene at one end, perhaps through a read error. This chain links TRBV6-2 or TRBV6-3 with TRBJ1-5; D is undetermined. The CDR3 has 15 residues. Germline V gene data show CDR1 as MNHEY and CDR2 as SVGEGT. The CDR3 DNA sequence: TGTGCCAGCAGTTACGAGGGCTCCCGAAATCAACCCCAGCATTTT. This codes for CASSYEGSRNQPQHF.

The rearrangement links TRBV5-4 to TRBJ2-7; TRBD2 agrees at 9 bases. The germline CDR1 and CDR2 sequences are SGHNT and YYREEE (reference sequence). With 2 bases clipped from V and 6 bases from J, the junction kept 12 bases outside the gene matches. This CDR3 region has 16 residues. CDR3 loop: CASSLSRMTSGSEQYF. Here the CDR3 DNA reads TGTGCCAGCAGCTTAAGTAGAATGACTAGCGGAAGCGAGCAGTACTTC.

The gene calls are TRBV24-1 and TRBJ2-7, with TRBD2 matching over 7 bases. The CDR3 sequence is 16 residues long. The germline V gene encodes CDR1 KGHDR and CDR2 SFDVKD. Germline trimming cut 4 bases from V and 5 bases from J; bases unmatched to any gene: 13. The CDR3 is CATSDPLGGRDHEQYF. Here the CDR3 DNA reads TGTGCCACCAGTGACCCTCTGGGGGGGAGGGACCACGAGCAGTACTTC.

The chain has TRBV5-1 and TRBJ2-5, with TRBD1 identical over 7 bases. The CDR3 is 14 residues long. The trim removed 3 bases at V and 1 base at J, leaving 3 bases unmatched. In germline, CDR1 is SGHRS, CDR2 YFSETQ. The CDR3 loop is CASSSWDSQETQYF. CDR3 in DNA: TGCGCCAGCAGCTCGTGGGACAGCCAAGAGACCCAGTACTTC.

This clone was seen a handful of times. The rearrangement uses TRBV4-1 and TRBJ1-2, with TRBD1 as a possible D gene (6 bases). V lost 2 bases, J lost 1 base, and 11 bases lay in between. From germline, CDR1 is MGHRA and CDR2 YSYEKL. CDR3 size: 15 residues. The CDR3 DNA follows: TGCGCCAGCAGCCAACAAGGACAGATTAACTATGGCTACACCTTC. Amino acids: CASSQQGQINYGYTF.

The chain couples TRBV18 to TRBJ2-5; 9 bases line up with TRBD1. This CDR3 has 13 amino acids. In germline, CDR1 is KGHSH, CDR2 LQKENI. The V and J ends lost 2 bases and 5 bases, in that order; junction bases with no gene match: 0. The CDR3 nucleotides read TGTGCCAGCTCACCAGGGACAGGGGAGACCCAGTACTTC. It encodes CASSPGTGETQYF.

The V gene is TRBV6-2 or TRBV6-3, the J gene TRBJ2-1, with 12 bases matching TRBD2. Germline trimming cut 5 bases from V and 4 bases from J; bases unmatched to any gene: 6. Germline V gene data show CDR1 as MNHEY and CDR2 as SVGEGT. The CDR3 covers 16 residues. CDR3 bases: TGTGCCAGCAGTCCCCGGACTAGCGGGACATACAATGAGCAGTTCTTC. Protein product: CASSPRTSGTYNEQFF.

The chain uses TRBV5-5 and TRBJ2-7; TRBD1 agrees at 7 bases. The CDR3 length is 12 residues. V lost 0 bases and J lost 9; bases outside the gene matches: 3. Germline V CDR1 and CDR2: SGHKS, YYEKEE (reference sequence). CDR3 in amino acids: CASSLGGQWQYF. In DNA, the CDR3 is TGTGCCAGCAGCTTGGGGGGACAGTGGCAGTACTTC.

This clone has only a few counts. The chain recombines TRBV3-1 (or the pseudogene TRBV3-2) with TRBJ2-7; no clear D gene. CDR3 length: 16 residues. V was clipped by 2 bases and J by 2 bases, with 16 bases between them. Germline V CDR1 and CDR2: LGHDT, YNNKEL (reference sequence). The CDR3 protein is CASSQFGHSPPYEQYF. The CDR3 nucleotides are TGTGCCAGCAGCCAATTTGGGCATTCTCCACCCTACGAGCAGTACTTC.

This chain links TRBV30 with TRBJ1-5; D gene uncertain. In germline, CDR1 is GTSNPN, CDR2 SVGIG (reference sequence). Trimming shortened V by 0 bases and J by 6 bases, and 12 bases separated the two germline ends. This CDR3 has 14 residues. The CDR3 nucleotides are TGTGCCTGGAGTGTACCAGGCCAGACTCAGCCCCAGCATTTT. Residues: CAWSVPGQTQPQHF.

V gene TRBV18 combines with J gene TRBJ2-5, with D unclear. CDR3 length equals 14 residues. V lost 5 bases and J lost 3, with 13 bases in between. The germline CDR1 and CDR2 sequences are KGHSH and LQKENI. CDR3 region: CASSFSMGKETQYF. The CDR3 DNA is TGTGCCAGCTCATTCTCTATGGGCAAAGAGACCCAGTACTTC.

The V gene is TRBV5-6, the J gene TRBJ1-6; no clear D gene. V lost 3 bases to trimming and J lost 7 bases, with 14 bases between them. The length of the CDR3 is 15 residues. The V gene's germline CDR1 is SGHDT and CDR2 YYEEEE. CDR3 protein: CASSSVPNLNSPLHF. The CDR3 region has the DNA TGTGCCAGCAGCTCGGTCCCGAACCTGAATTCACCCCTCCACTTT.

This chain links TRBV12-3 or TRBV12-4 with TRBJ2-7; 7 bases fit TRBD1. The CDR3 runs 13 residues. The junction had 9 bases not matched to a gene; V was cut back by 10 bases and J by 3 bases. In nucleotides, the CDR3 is TGTGCCATCGAACGACAGGGTGGCTACGAGCAGTACTTC. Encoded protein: CAIERQGGYEQYF.